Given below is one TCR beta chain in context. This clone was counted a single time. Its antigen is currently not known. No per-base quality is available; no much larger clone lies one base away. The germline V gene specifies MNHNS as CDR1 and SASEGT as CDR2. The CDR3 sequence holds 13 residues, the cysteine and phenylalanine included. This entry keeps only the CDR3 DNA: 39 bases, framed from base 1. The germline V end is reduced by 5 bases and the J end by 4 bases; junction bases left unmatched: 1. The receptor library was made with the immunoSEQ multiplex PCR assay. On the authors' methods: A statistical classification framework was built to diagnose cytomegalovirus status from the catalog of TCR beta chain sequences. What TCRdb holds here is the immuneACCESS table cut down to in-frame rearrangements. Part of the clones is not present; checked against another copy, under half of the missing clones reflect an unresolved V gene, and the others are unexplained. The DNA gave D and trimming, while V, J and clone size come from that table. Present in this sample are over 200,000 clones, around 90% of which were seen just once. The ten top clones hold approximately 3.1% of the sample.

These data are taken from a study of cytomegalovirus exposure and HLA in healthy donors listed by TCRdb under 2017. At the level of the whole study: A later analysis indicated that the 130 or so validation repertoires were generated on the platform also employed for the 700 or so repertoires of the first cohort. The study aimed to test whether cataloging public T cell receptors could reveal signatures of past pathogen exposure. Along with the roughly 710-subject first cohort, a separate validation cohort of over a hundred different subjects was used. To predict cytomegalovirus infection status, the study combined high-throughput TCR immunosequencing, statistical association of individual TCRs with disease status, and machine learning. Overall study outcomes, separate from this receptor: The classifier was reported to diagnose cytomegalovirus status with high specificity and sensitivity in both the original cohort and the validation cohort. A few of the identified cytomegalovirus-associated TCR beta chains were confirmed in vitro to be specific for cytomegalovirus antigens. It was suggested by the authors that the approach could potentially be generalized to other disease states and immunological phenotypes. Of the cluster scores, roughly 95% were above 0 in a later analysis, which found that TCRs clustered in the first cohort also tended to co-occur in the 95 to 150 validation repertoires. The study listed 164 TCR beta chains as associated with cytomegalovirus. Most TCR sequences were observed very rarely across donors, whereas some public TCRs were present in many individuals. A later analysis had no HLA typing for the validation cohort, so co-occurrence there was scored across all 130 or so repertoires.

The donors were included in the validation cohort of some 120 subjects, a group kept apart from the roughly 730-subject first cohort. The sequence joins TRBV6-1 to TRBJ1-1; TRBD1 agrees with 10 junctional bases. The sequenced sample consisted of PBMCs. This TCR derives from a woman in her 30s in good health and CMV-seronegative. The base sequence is TGTGCCAGCAGTAGGGACAGGGGCACTGAAGCTTTCTTT. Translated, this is CASSRDRGTEAFF.